This T cell receptor beta chain was observed in a study of blood T cell repertoires in COVID-19. This clone was seen a handful of times. Sequenced by immunoSEQ multiplex PCR; TCRdb stores in-frame clones only, minus some. The table records about 350,000 clones, 88% of them present only once. V shed 6 bases and J shed 8 bases, with 25 bases lying between them. Per germline, CDR1 LNHDA and CDR2 SQIVND (reference sequence). This CDR3 contains 16 residues. Sequencing was done on a sample of PBMCs or T cells enriched from blood (not recorded which). The chain has TRBV19 and TRBJ1-2, with D maybe TRBD1 (5 bases). The sequence derives from a woman younger than 45 who had been exposed to COVID-19. In nucleotides, the CDR3 is TGTGCCAGTAGCACCTGGACGGAGGGCCCGAGGGGCGGCTACACCTTC. This translates into CASSTWTEGPRGGYTF.